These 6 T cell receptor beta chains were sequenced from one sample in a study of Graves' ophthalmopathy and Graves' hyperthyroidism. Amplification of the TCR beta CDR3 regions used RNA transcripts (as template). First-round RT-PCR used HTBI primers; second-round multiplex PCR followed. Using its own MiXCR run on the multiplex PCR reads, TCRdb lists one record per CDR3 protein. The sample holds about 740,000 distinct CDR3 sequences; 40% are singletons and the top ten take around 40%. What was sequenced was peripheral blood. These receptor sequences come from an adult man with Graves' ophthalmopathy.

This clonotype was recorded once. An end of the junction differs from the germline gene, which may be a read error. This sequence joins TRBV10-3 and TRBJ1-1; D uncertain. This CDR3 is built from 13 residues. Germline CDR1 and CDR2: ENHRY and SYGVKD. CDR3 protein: CAVSAEPNTEALF. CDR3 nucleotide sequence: TGTGCCGTCAGTGCTGAACCGAACACTGAAGCTCTCTTT.

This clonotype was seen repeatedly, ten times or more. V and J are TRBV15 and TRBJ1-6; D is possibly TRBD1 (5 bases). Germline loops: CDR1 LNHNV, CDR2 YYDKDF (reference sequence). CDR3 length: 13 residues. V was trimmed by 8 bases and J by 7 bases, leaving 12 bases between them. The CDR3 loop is CATQGQGNSPLHF. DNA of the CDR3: TGTGCCACCCAAGGACAAGGGAATTCACCCCTCCACTTT. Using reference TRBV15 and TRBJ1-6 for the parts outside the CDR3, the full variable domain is DAMVIQNPRYQVTQFGKPVTLSCSQTLNHNVMYWYQQKSSQAPKLLFHYYDKDFNNEADTPDNFQSRRPNTSFCFLDIRSPGLGDTAMYLCATQGQGNSPLHFGNGTRLTVT.

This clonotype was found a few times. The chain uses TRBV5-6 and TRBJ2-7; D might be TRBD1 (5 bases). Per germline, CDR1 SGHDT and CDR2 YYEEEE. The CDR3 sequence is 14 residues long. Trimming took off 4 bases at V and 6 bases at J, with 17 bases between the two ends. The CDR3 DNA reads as TGTGCCAGCAGCACCGACAGTGGGTCCGGCGAGCAGTACTTC. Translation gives CASSTDSGSGEQYF.

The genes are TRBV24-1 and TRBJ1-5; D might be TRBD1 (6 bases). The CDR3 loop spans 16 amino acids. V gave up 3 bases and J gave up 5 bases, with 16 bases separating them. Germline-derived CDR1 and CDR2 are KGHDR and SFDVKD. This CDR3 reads CATSDRPGPGDQPQHF. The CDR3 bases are TGTGCCACCAGTGATCGACCAGGGCCAGGGGATCAGCCCCAGCATTTT.

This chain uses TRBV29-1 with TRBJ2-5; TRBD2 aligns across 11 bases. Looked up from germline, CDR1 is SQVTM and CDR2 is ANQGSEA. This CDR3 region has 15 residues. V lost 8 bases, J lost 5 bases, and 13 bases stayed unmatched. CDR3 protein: CSSLAGGRVVETQYF. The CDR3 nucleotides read TGCAGCTCTCTAGCGGGGGGCCGAGTTGTTGAGACCCAGTACTTC.

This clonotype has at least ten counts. CDR3 DNA: TGCAGTGCTCAAACGGACAGCCTCGATGGCTACACCTTC. It encodes CSAQTDSLDGYTF. The chain links TRBV20-1 to TRBJ1-2, with a weak D call TRBD1 (6 bases). The CDR3 consists of 13 residues. Germline V gene data show CDR1 as DFQATT and CDR2 as SNEGSKA (reference sequence). Trimming pared 5 bases from V and 6 bases from J, leaving 16 bases between.